The 27 T cell receptor beta chains listed next were all sequenced from one sample in a study of cytomegalovirus exposure and HLA in healthy donors. A multiplex PCR was run with 60 Vbeta primers and 13 Jbeta primers. TCRdb's copy holds only in-frame clones and misses some; the assay was immunoSEQ multiplex PCR. The sample records roughly 130,000 clones, roughly two thirds being singletons. The sample consisted of PBMCs. The receptors stem from a man aged 25-40 years in good health and CMV-seropositive.

This clone was seen only once. This sequence joins TRBV6-1 and TRBJ1-1; TRBD1 might be the D (6 bases). The V gene lost 11 bases and the J gene lost 1 base, with 14 bases spanning the gap. Germline-derived CDR1 and CDR2 are MNHNS and SASEGT. The CDR3 sequence is 13 residues long. CDR3 in amino acids: CAGGQQANTEAFF. Written as DNA, the CDR3 is TGTGCCGGGGGCCAGCAGGCGAACACTGAAGCTTTCTTT.

The CDR3 nucleotides are TGCAGTGTCCCTAGCGGATACGAGCAGTACTTC. It translates to CSVPSGYEQYF. The V and J genes are TRBV20-1 and TRBJ2-7; TRBD2 agrees at 7 bases. The ends lost 7 bases at V and 4 bases at J; junction bases unmatched: 4. The CDR3 covers 11 residues. Germline V gives CDR1 DFQATT, CDR2 SNEGSKA (reference sequence).

Of note for this clone: Other nucleotide sequences from this sample produce the same CDR3. The chain is built from TRBV5-1 and TRBJ2-3; a possible D gene is TRBD2 (5 bases). From germline, CDR1 is SGHRS and CDR2 YFSETQ. CDR3 length: 14 residues. V was cut by 1 base and J by 0 bases, with 6 bases left in between. The CDR3 nucleotides are TGCGCCAGCAGCTTGAGAGGGAGCACAGATACGCAGTATTTT. The encoded protein is CASSLRGSTDTQYF. Together with reference TRBV5-1 and TRBJ2-3, the CDR3 gives the full variable domain: KAGVTQTPRYLIKTRGQQVTLSCSPISGHRSVSWYQQTPGQGLQFLFEYFSETQRNKGNFPGRFSGRQFSNSRSEMNVSTLELGDSALYLCASSLRGSTDTQYFGPGTRLTVL.

This clone was seen a single time. The chain links TRBV2 to TRBJ2-7; D not resolved. Germline CDR1 is SNHLY and CDR2 is FYNNEI. This CDR3 comprises 12 residues. V was cut by 6 bases and J by 4 bases, with 10 bases left in between. The CDR3 loop is CASSSSGYEQYF. The DNA for the CDR3 is TGTGCCAGCAGCTCTTCAGGATACGAGCAGTACTTC.

The J gene is TRBJ2-1, the V gene TRBV18; tentative D call: TRBD2 (6 bases). The CDR3 is made up of 13 amino acids. From germline, CDR1 is KGHSH and CDR2 LQKENI. The V gene lost 4 bases and the J gene lost 9 bases, with 13 bases spanning the gap. Here the CDR3 DNA reads TGTGCCAGCTCACAAAGACTAGACGGTGAGCAGTTCTTC. Its translation: CASSQRLDGEQFF. Drawing the rest from reference TRBV18 and TRBJ2-1, the complete variable domain is NAGVMQNPRHLVRRRGQEARLRCSPMKGHSHVYWYRQLPEEGLKFMVYLQKENIIDESGMPKERFSAEFPKEGPSILRIQQVVRGDSAAYFCASSQRLDGEQFFGPGTRLTVL.

The chain recombines TRBV4-2 with TRBJ1-5, with 9 bases aligning to TRBD1. This CDR3 has 15 amino acids. The V segment lost 0 bases and the J segment 6 bases; nucleotides outside the gene matches: 3. Germline V gene lookup returns CDR1 LGHNA and CDR2 YNFKEQ. CDR3 loop: CASSQEGQGFQPQHF. CDR3 nucleotide sequence: TGTGCCAGCAGCCAAGAGGGACAGGGATTTCAGCCCCAGCATTTT.

The chain couples TRBV19 to TRBJ2-1; TRBD2 might be the D (7 bases). Trimming pared 4 bases from V and 7 bases from J, leaving 20 bases between. CDR3 length: 16 residues. Looked up from germline, CDR1 is LNHDA and CDR2 is SQIVND (reference sequence). DNA for the CDR3: TGTGCCAGTAGTACCCCCTATGGGGGGGCCGGGAATGAGCAGTTCTTC. It yields the protein CASSTPYGGAGNEQFF.

The chain employs TRBV5-6 and TRBJ2-4; TRBD2 might be the D (5 bases). V lost 1 base, J lost 12 bases, and 11 bases lay in between. Germline V lookup: CDR1 SGHDT, CDR2 YYEEEE. The CDR3 has 12 residues. CDR3 amino acids: CASSLSRRGQYF. CDR3 coding DNA: TGTGCCAGCAGCTTGTCGCGTCGGGGTCAGTACTTC.

The V call is TRBV7-9, the J call TRBJ2-3; 12 bases align to TRBD2. V was clipped by 5 bases and J by 3 bases; unmatched bases: 9. CDR1 and CDR2 from the germline V gene are SEHNR and FQNEAQ (reference sequence). The CDR3 is 17 residues long. CDR3 in amino acids: CASSTGLAGTGTDTQYF. The CDR3 DNA reads TGTGCCAGCAGCACCGGACTAGCGGGAACGGGAACAGATACGCAGTATTTT.

The CDR3 region has the DNA TGTGCCTGGAGTGTAAGACAGGGACCGTACGAGCAGTACTTC. This sequence encodes CAWSVRQGPYEQYF. J is TRBJ2-7 and V is TRBV30, with 7 bases aligning to TRBD1. V lost 0 bases to trimming and J lost 4 bases; unmatched junction nucleotides: 6. The CDR3 spans 14 residues. Germline V lookup: CDR1 GTSNPN, CDR2 SVGIG (reference sequence). The variable domain in full, completed from reference TRBV30 and TRBJ2-7, reads SQTIHQWPATLVQPVGSPLSLECTVEGTSNPNLYWYRQAAGRGLQLLFYSVGIGQISSEVPQNLSASRPQDRQFILSSKKLLLSDSGFYLCAWSVRQGPYEQYFGPGTRLTVT.

The rearrangement links TRBV7-3 to TRBJ2-7, with 9 bases lining up with TRBD1. This CDR3 region has 15 residues. V was clipped by 5 bases and J by 4 bases; unmatched bases: 9. The germline gives CDR1 SGHTA, CDR2 FQGTGA. CDR3 DNA: TGTGCCAGCAGCCCTCAACCGGGACAGGGTTACGAGCAGTACTTC. Translated: CASSPQPGQGYEQYF.

J is TRBJ2-3 and V is TRBV19; D call uncertain. This CDR3 comprises 13 residues. Germline CDR1 reads LNHDA; CDR2 reads SQIVND (reference sequence). Trimming stripped 1 base from V and 10 bases from J, with 12 bases between. CDR3 nucleotide sequence: TGTGCCAGTAGTATAGGGCGAGGTTATGCGCAGTATTTT. Translated: CASSIGRGYAQYF. Filled out from reference TRBV19 and TRBJ2-3, the complete variable domain reads DGGITQSPKYLFRKEGQNVTLSCEQNLNHDAMYWYRQDPGQGLRLIYYSQIVNDFQKGDIAEGYSVSREKKESFPLTVTSAQKNPTAFYLCASSIGRGYAQYFGPGTRLTVL.

The chain is built from TRBV6-6 and TRBJ2-5; 7 bases line up with TRBD1. Judging by the DNA end, TRBJ2-7 fits better; the J call may be wrong. The CDR3 length is 14 residues. Germline V gives CDR1 MNHNY, CDR2 SVGAGI (reference sequence). CDR3 coding DNA: TGTGCCAGCAGTGGTGTACAGGGGCCCTACGAGCAGTACTTC. It encodes CASSGVQGPYEQYF.

The chain has TRBV9 and TRBJ2-7; possible D gene TRBD1, 6 bases. CDR3 length: 15 residues. Trimming took 2 bases from V and 2 from J, leaving 14 bases between them. The V gene's germline CDR1 is SGDLS and CDR2 YYNGEE. The CDR3 bases are TGTGCCAGCAGCGTCGGGCAGGGGCACCCCTACGAGCAGTACTTC. Its translation: CASSVGQGHPYEQYF.

The rearrangement links TRBV15 to TRBJ2-7; the D gene is possibly TRBD1 (5 bases). This CDR3 contains 13 residues. V lost 4 bases and J 2 bases, leaving 9 bases between the germline ends. The germline gives CDR1 LNHNV, CDR2 YYDKDF (reference sequence). The CDR3 DNA follows: TGTGCCACCAGCACCGCCAGGGCCTACGAGCAGTACTTC. Protein: CATSTARAYEQYF.

The chain combines TRBV21-1 with TRBJ2-7; TRBD2, the D gene given by the table, was not confirmed from the DNA. TRBV21-1 is a recognized pseudogene. This CDR3 spans 15 amino acids. The CDR3 DNA reads as TGTGCCAGCAGCACTCTAGCGGGGGGAATTTACGAGCAGTACTTC. It translates to CASSTLAGGIYEQYF.

This clone occurred a few times. The chain links TRBV7-6 to TRBJ1-2; TRBD1 agrees at 7 bases. V dropped 2 bases and J dropped 6; count of bases not matched to a gene: 6. The CDR3 is made up of 14 amino acids. Germline V CDR1 and CDR2: SGHVS, FNYEAQ. CDR3 region: CASSLRGQVDGYTF. The CDR3 DNA follows: TGTGCCAGCAGCTTAAGAGGACAGGTGGATGGCTACACCTTC.

This clone was counted only a few times. DNA of the CDR3: TGTGCCAGCAGTGAATATGGAGGGCTCACCGGGGAGCTGTTTTTT. Its protein product is CASSEYGGLTGELFF. V usage is TRBV2 and J usage is TRBJ2-2, with D perhaps TRBD2 (6 bases). Germline V gene sequence: CDR1 SNHLY, CDR2 FYNNEI. The CDR3 length is 15 residues. Trimming stripped 2 bases from V and 4 bases from J, with 11 bases between.

This rearrangement joins TRBV9 to TRBJ2-2, with D perhaps TRBD1 (6 bases). Germline lookup yields CDR1 SGDLS and CDR2 YYNGEE. V lost 3 bases and J 4 bases, leaving 13 bases between the germline ends. The CDR3 has 15 residues. For the CDR3, the DNA is TGTGCCAGCAGCGGACAGGTCGGAAGCACCGGGGAGCTGTTTTTT. Residues: CASSGQVGSTGELFF.

CDR3: CASSLGPGTGNGYTF. CDR3 DNA: TGTGCCAGCAGCTTGGGGCCCGGGACAGGGAATGGCTACACCTTC. The gene calls are TRBV7-9 and TRBJ1-2; TRBD1 aligns across 9 bases. The CDR3 spans 15 residues. Trimming removed 3 bases from V and 6 bases from J; junction bases left unmatched: 8. Germline CDR1 and CDR2: SEHNR and FQNEAQ (reference sequence).

The chain links TRBV7-3 to TRBJ2-5; D might be TRBD2 (5 bases). Trimming took off 5 bases at V and 5 bases at J, with 12 bases between the two ends. This CDR3 spans 13 amino acids. Germline CDR1 SGHTA, CDR2 FQGTGA. DNA of the CDR3: TGTGCCAGCAGCCCTACGGGGATGGAGACCCAGTACTTC. Translated, it gives CASSPTGMETQYF.

In this sample, this clone turned up a few times. At one end the junction does not follow the germline gene, possibly because of a read error. J is TRBJ2-2 and V is TRBV7-3, with TRBD2 matching 10 bases. The CDR3 has 16 residues. CDR1 SGHTA and CDR2 FQGTGA come from the germline V gene. CDR3 DNA: TGTGCCAGCAGCCTAACCCCTCCTAGCGGGAGTGGGGAGCTGTTTTTT. This encodes CASSLTPPSGSGELFF.

The chain employs TRBV18 and TRBJ1-2, with 11 bases aligning to TRBD1. The CDR3 spans 16 residues. V lost 6 bases, J lost 6 bases, and 12 bases stayed unmatched. CDR1 and CDR2 from the germline V gene are KGHSH and LQKENI. The CDR3 here is CASSPWTGGALDGYTF. In DNA, the CDR3 is TGTGCCAGCTCCCCCTGGACAGGGGGCGCGTTGGATGGCTACACCTTC.

In regard to this clone: The junction and the germline gene differ at one end; a read error may be behind it. The sample holds other DNA sequences that translate to the same CDR3. V and J are TRBV25-1 and TRBJ2-2; TRBD2 aligns across 12 bases. Germline loops: CDR1 MGHDK, CDR2 SYGVNS. The CDR3 runs 17 residues. The DNA for the CDR3 is TGTGCCAGCAGTGAAGCCGGACTAGCGGGATACACCGGGGAACTGTTTTTT. This codes for CASSEAGLAGYTGELFF.

This chain links TRBV25-1 with TRBJ2-5; the D gene is possibly TRBD1 (5 bases). CDR3 size: 17 residues. CDR1 is MGHDK and CDR2 is SYGVNS in the germline V gene. The V gene lost 6 bases and the J gene lost 2 bases, with 22 bases spanning the gap. CDR3 loop: CASSPNSGRANQETQYF. The DNA for the CDR3 is TGTGCCAGCAGCCCAAACTCAGGCAGGGCCAATCAAGAGACCCAGTACTTC.

This clone has more than one count but fewer than ten. The chain is built from TRBV9 and TRBJ2-1; 9 bases map to TRBD2. With V trimmed by 4 bases and J by 4 bases, 6 bases remained unmatched. CDR3 length equals 15 residues. Germline loops: CDR1 SGDLS, CDR2 YYNGEE. The chain's CDR3 is CASSPTSGRYNEQFF. Written as DNA, the CDR3 is TGTGCCAGCAGCCCCACAAGCGGGAGGTACAATGAGCAGTTCTTC. The full variable domain, rest sourced from reference TRBV9 and TRBJ2-1, is DSGVTQTPKHLITATGQRVTLRCSPRSGDLSVYWYQQSLDQGLQFLIQYYNGEERAKGNILERFSAQQFPDLHSELNLSSLELGDSALYFCASSPTSGRYNEQFFGPGTRLTVL.

The rearrangement uses TRBV10-3 and TRBJ1-4; D is undetermined. The CDR3 runs 13 residues. V gave up 10 bases and J gave up 4 bases, with 13 bases separating them. In germline, CDR1 is ENHRY, CDR2 SYGVKD. In nucleotides, the CDR3 is TGTGCCACCGCCCGAGGGAGTAATGAAAAACTGTTTTTT. Its translation is CATARGSNEKLFF.